The present T cell receptor (beta chain) was sequenced within a study of technical replicates of blood from several donors. There are a few counts of this clone. Measured with immunoSEQ multiplex PCR; TCRdb has only the in-frame clones, and not every one. The table records under 85,000 clones, about 96% of them present only once. Per the germline V gene, CDR1 is SNHLY and CDR2 is FYNNEI. CDR3 length equals 13 residues. V was trimmed by 7 bases and J by 1 base, leaving 10 bases between them. The TCR was taken from a human donor in good health. Sequencing was performed on T cells isolated from PBMCs. J is TRBJ1-1 and V is TRBV2; D remains unclear. The CDR3 DNA follows: TGTGCCAGCAAAAAAAACAAGAACACTGAAGCTTTCTTT. Amino acid sequence: CASKKNKNTEAFF.